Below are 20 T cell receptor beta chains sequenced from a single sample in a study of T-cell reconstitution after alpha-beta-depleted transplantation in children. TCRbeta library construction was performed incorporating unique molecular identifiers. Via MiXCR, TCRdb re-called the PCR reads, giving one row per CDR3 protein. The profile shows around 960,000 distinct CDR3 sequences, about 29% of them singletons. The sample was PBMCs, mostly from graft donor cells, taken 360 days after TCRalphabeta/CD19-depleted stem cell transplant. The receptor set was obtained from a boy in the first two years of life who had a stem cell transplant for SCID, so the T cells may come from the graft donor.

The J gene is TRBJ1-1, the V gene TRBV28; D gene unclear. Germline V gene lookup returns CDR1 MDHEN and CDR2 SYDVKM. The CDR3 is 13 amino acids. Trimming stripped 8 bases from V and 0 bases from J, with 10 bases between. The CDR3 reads CASGVGVNTEAFF. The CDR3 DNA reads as TGTGCCAGCGGGGTGGGCGTGAACACTGAAGCTTTCTTT.

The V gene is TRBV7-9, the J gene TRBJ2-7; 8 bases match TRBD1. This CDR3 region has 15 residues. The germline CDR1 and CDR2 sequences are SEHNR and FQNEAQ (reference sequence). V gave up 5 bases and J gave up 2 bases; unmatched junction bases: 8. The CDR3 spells CASSPWTGTAYEQYF. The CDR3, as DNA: TGTGCCAGCAGCCCTTGGACAGGGACTGCCTACGAGCAGTACTTC.

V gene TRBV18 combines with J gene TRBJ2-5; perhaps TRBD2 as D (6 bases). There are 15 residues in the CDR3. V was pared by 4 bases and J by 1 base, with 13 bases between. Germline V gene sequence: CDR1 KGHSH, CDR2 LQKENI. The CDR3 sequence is CASSLNRLVQETQYF. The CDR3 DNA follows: TGTGCCAGCTCACTCAATCGACTAGTCCAAGAGACCCAGTACTTC.

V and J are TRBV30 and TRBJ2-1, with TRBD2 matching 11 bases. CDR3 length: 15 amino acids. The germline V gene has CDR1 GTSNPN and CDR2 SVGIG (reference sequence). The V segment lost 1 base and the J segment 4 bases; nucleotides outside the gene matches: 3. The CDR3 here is CAWSEGLAVYNEQFF. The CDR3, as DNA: TGTGCCTGGAGTGAGGGACTAGCGGTTTACAATGAGCAGTTCTTC.

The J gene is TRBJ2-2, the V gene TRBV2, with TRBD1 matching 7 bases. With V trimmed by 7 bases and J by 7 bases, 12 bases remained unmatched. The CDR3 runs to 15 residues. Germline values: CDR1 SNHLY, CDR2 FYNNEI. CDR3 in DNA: TGTGCCAGCAAAGTGCAGGGGGTCTCGAACGGGGAGCTGTTTTTT. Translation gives CASKVQGVSNGELFF.

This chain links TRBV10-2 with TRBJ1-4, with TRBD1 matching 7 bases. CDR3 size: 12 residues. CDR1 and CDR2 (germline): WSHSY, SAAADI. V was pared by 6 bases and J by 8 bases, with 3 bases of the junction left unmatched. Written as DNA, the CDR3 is TGCGCCAGCAGAGGGGGCGCGGAAAAACTGTTTTTT. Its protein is CASRGGAEKLFF.

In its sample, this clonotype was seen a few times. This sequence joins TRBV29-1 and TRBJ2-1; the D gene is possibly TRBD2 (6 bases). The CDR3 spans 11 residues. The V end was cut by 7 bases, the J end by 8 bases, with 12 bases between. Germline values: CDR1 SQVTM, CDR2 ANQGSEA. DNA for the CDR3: TGCAGCGCCGGATGGGGGGATGAGCAGTTCTTC. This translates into CSAGWGDEQFF.

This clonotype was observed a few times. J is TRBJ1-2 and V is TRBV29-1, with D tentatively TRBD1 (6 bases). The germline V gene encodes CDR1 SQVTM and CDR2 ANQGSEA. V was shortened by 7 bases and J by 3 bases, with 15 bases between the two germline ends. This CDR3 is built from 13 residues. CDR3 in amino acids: CSAREQGYYGYTF. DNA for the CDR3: TGCAGCGCTAGGGAACAGGGATACTATGGCTACACCTTC.

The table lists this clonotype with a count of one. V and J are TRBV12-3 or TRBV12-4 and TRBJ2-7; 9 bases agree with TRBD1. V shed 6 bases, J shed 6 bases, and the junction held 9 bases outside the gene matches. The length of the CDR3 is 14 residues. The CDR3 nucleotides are TGTGCCAGCAGCCTCCCGGACAGGGGTCCCGAGCAGTACTTC. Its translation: CASSLPDRGPEQYF.

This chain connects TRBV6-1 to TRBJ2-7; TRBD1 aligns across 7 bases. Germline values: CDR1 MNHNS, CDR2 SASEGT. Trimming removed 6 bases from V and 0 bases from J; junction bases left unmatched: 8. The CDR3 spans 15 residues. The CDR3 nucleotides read TGTGCCAGCAGCCCTAGACAGGGCCTCTCCTACGAGCAGTACTTC. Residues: CASSPRQGLSYEQYF.

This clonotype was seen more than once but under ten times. CDR3 loop: CASSGRQGIETQYF. The CDR3 DNA reads as TGTGCCAGCAGTGGGAGACAGGGGATCGAGACCCAGTACTTC. The J gene is TRBJ2-5, the V gene TRBV2, with 8 bases lining up with TRBD1. The length of the CDR3 is 14 residues. V trimming: 4 bases; J trimming: 5 bases; junction bases outside the gene matches: 6. The germline CDR1 and CDR2 sequences are SNHLY and FYNNEI.

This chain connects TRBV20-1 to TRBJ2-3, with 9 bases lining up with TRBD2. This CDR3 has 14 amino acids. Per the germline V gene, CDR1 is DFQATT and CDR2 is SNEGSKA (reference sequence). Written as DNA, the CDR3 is TGCACCCCACGGGGCGGGGGGGTCCCAGATACGCAGTATTTT. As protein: CTPRGGGVPDTQYF.

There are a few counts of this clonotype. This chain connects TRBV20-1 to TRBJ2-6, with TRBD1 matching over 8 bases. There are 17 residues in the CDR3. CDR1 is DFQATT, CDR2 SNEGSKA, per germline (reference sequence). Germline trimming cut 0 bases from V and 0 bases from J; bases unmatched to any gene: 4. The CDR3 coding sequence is TGCAGTGCTAGAGAGGGACAGGCCTACTCTGGGGCCAACGTCCTGACTTTC. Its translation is CSAREGQAYSGANVLTF.

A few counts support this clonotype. In DNA, the CDR3 is TGTGCCAGCAGCGTTTCAGGTTCGCGCTCACCCCTCCACTTT. Amino acid sequence: CASSVSGSRSPLHF. The V and J genes are TRBV9 and TRBJ1-6; no clear D. The V and J ends lost 2 bases and 10 bases respectively, with 13 bases between them. The CDR3 loop spans 14 amino acids. The germline V gene has CDR1 SGDLS and CDR2 YYNGEE.

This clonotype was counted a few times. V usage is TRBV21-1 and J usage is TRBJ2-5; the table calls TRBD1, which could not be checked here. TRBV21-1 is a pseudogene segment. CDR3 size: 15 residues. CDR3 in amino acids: CASSKEQGAGETQYF. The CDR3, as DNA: TGTGCCAGCAGCAAAGAACAGGGGGCTGGGGAGACCCAGTACTTC.

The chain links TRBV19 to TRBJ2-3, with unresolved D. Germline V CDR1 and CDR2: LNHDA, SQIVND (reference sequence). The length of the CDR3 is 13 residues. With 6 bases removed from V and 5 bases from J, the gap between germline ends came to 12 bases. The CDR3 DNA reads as TGTGCCAGTAGCACCCGACTGGTAGATACGCAGTATTTT. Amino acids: CASSTRLVDTQYF.

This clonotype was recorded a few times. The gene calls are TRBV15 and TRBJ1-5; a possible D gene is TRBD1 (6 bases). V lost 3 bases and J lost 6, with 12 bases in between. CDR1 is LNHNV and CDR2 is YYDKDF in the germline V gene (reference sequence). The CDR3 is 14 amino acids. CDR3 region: CATSSTGSRQPQHF. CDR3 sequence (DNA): TGTGCCACCAGCAGTACAGGGAGTCGTCAGCCCCAGCATTTT.

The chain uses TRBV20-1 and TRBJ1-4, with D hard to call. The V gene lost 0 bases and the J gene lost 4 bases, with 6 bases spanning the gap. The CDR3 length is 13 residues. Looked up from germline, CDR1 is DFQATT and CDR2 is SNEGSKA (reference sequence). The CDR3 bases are TGCAGTGCTAGAGATATGGGTAATGAAAAACTGTTTTTT. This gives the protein CSARDMGNEKLFF.

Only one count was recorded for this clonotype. The DNA for the CDR3 is TGTGCCAGCAGTGGTCACGGGACCTTTTGGATGAAGAAGTTCTTC. The encoded protein is CASSGHGTFWMKKFF. This chain connects TRBV28 to TRBJ2-1, with D possibly being TRBD1 or TRBD2 (5 bases each). The CDR3 consists of 15 residues. V was shortened by 5 bases and J by 14 bases, with 25 bases between the two germline ends. Germline V gene sequence: CDR1 MDHEN, CDR2 SYDVKM.

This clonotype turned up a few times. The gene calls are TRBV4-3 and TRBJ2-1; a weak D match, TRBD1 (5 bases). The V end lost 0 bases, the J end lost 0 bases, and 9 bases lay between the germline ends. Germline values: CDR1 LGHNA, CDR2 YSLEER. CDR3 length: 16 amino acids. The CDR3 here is CASSQDSTGSYNEQFF. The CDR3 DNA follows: TGCGCCAGCAGCCAAGATTCAACAGGCTCCTACAATGAGCAGTTCTTC.